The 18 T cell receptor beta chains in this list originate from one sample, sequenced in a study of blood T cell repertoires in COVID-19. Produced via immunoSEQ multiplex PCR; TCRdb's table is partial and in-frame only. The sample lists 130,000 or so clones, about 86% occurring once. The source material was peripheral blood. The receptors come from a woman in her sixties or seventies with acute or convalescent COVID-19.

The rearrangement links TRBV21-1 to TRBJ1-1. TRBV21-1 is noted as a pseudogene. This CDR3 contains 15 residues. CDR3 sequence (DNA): TGTGCCAGCAGCAGTGGAGGGCAGAGGAACACTGAAGCTTTCTTT. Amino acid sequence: CASSSGGQRNTEAFF.

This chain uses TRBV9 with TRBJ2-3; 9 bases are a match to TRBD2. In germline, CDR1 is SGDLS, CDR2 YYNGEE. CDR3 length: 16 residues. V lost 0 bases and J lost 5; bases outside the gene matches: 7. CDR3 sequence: CASSVGLAGIQDTQYF. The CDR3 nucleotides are TGTGCCAGCAGCGTAGGGCTAGCGGGGATCCAAGATACGCAGTATTTT.

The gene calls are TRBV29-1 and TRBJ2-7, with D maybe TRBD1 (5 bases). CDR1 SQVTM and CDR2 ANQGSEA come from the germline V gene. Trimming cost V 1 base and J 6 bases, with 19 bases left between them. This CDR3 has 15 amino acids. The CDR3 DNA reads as TGCAGCGTTGAAGCGCGACAGAAAGGGCGCGGCGAGCAGTACTTC. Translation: CSVEARQKGRGEQYF.

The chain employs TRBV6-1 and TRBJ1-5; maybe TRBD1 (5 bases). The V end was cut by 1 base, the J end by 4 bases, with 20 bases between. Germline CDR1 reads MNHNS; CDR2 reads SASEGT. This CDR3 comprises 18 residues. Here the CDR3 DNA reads TGTGCCAGCAGTGAAGAGGAGGGCGGGGGTTACTTTAATCAGCCCCAGCATTTT. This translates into CASSEEEGGGYFNQPQHF.

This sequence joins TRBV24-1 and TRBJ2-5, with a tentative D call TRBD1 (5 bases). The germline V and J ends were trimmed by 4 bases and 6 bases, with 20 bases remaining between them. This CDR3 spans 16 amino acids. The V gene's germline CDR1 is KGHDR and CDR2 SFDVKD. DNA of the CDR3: TGTGCCACCAGTGACCCAGCTCAGGGAAGCACCCAGACCCAGTACTTC. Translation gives CATSDPAQGSTQTQYF.

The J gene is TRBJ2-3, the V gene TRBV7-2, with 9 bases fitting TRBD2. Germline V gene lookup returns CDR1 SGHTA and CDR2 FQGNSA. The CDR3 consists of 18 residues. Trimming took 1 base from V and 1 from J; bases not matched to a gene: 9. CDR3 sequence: CASSLDLSGGSRTDTQYF. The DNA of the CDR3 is TGTGCCAGCAGCTTAGATCTGAGCGGGGGGAGCCGCACAGATACGCAGTATTTT.

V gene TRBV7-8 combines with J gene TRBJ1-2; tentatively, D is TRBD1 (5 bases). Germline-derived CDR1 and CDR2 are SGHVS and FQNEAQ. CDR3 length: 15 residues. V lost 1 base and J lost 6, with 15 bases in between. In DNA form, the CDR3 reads TGTGCCAGCAGCTTAGGGGTAGGGGCGTATAATGGCTACACCTTC. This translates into CASSLGVGAYNGYTF. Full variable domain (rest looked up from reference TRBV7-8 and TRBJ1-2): GAGVSQSPRYKVAKRGQDVALRCDPISGHVSLFWYQQALGQGPEFLTYFQNEAQLDKSGLPSDRFFAERPEGSVSTLKIQRTQQEDSAVYLCASSLGVGAYNGYTFGSGTRLTVV.

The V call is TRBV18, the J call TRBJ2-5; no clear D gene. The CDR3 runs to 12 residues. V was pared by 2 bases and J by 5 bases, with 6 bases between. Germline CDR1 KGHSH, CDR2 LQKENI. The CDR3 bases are TGTGCCAGCTCACCATGGCGGGAGACCCAGTACTTC. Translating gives CASSPWRETQYF.

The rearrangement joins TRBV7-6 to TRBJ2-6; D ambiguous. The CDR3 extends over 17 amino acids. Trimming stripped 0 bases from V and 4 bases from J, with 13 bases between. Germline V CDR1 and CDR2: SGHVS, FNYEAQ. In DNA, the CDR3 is TGTGCCAGCAGCTTAGCACACGGGTCGAGCGGGGCCAACGTCCTGACTTTC. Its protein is CASSLAHGSSGANVLTF.

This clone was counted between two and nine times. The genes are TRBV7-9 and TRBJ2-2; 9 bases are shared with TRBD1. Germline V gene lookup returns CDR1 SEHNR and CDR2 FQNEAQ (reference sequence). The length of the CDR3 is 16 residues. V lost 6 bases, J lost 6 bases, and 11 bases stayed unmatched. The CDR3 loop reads CASSSLGTGHAGELFF. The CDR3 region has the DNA TGTGCCAGCAGTTCTCTGGGGACAGGGCACGCCGGGGAGCTGTTTTTT.

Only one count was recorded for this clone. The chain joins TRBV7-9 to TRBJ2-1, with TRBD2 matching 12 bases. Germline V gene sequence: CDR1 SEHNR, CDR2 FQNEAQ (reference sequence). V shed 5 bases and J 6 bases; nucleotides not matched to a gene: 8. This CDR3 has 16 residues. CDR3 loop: CASSTRTSGNLNEQFF. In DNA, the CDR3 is TGTGCCAGCAGCACCAGGACTAGCGGGAACCTCAATGAGCAGTTCTTC. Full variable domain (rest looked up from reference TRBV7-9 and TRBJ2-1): DTGVSQNPRHKITKRGQNVTFRCDPISEHNRLYWYRQTLGQGPEFLTYFQNEAQLEKSRLLSDRFSAERPKGSFSTLEIQRTEQGDSAMYLCASSTRTSGNLNEQFFGPGTRLTVL.

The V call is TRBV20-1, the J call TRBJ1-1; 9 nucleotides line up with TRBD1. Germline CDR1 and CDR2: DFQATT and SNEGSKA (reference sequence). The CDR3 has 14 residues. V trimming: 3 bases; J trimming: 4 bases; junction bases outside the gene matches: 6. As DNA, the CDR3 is TGCAGTGCTAGTAGGACAGGGGAGGGCACTGAAGCTTTCTTT. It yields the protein CSASRTGEGTEAFF.

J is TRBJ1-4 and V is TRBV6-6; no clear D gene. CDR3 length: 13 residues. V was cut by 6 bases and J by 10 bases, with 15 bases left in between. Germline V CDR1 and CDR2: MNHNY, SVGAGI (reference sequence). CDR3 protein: CASRPRGGGKLFF. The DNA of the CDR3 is TGTGCCAGCAGACCCCGGGGTGGCGGAAAACTGTTTTTT.

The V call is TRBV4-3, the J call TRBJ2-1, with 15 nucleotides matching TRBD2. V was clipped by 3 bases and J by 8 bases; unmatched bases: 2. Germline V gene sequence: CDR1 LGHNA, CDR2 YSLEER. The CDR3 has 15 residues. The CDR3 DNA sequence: TGCGCCAGCAGCCACGGACTAGCGGGGGGGGATGAGCAGTTCTTC. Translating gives CASSHGLAGGDEQFF.

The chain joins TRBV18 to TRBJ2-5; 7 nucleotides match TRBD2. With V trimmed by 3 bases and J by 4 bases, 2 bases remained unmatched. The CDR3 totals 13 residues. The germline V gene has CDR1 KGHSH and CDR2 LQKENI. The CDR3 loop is CASSPGGVETQYF. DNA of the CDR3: TGTGCCAGCTCACCGGGAGGGGTAGAGACCCAGTACTTC.

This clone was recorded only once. CDR3: CASSPIRDYGYTF. The CDR3 nucleotides are TGTGCCAGCAGTCCAATCAGGGACTATGGCTACACCTTC. The V gene is TRBV28, the J gene TRBJ1-2, with D maybe TRBD1 (5 bases). This CDR3 has 13 residues. The germline CDR1 and CDR2 sequences are MDHEN and SYDVKM. V was trimmed by 5 bases and J by 3 bases, leaving 10 bases between them.

The CDR3 loop is CAWSDTGGQPQHF. The CDR3 region has the DNA TGTGCCTGGAGTGACACAGGGGGTCAGCCCCAGCATTTT. The chain carries TRBV30 and TRBJ1-5; 8 bases align to TRBD1. The V segment lost 1 base and the J segment 6 bases; nucleotides outside the gene matches: 2. Germline CDR1 reads GTSNPN; CDR2 reads SVGIG (reference sequence). CDR3 length: 13 amino acids.

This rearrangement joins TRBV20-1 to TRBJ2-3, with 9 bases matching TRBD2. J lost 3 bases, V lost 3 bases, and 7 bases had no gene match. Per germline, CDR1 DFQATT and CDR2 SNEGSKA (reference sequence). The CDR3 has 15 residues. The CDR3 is CSASFSGGRTDTQYF. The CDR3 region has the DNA TGCAGTGCTAGTTTTAGCGGGGGAAGGACAGATACGCAGTATTTT.